The 5 T cell receptor gamma chains below were found in one sample sequenced in a study of γδ T cells in repeated Plasmodium falciparum infection. TCRdb applied CATT to the multiplex PCR reads for clone calling. The sample includes approximately 25,000 gamma-chain clones, around 3% of them seen just once. Flow sorting of PBMC yielded separate Vgamma9/Vdelta2+ and Vdelta2-negative gammadelta T cell populations for bulk repertoire analysis. Sequenced input: gamma-delta T cells from blood. The receptors originated from a pool of human donors (malaria-infected and uninfected, not separated).

This clone appeared many times. Being one base from a much bigger clone, this may be a read error. The chain uses TRGV5 and TRGJ1 or TRGJ2. V trimming: 5 bases; J trimming: 3 bases; junction bases outside the gene matches: 4. This CDR3 spans 12 amino acids. Per germline, CDR1 VINAFY and CDR2 YDVSNSKD. This CDR3 reads CATWGPYYKKLF. The CDR3 DNA reads TGTGCCACCTGGGGTCCTTATTATAAGAAACTCTTT.

This clone was counted a few times. A read error likely explains why the TCRdb protein, taken from a much larger clone, differs from this DNA's translation at residue 11; the protein shown is translated from the DNA. The rearrangement uses TRGV2 and TRGJP2. The J gene is not listed in TCRdb, so it was assigned here from a DNA match to germline. The CDR3 sequence is 15 residues long. Per germline, CDR1 EGSNGY and CDR2 YDSYNSKV. In DNA, the CDR3 is TGTGCCACCTGGACATTTGTTCGTAGTGATGGGATCAAGACGTTT. The encoded protein is CATWTFVRSDGIKTF.

For this clone: TCRdb shows a much larger clone's protein in place of this DNA's translation, and the two differ at residue 11, likely through a read error; the protein shown is translated from the DNA. With the J gene uncalled, the V gene is TRGV9. This CDR3 comprises 13 residues. Germline CDR1 GITISATS, CDR2 ISYDGTV (reference sequence). This CDR3 is CALWEPIYYKELF. CDR3 coding DNA: TGTGCCTTGTGGGAGCCGATTTATTATAAGGAACTCTTT.

Comments on this clone: TCRdb's entry gives the protein of a much larger clone, which mismatches this DNA's translation at residue 5, likely from a read error; the protein reported here is translated from the DNA. The chain couples TRGV4 to TRGJP1. This CDR3 contains 15 residues. Unmatched junction bases numbered 5, after V lost 4 bases and J lost 0 bases. Germline V gene data show CDR1 as EGSTGY and CDR2 as YDSYTSSV. CDR3 DNA: TGTGCCACCTGGGAAATCTATACCACTGGTTGGTTCAAGATATTT. Encoded protein: CATWEIYTTGWFKIF.

This clone was seen many times. This chain uses TRGV4 with TRGJ1 or TRGJ2. The CDR3 length is 13 residues. V shed 5 bases and J 3 bases; nucleotides not matched to a gene: 7. CDR1 is EGSTGY and CDR2 is YDSYTSSV in the germline V gene. As DNA, the CDR3 is TGTGCCACCTGGGGTGGTGTTTATTATAAGAAACTCTTT. Translation gives CATWGGVYYKKLF.